Shown below are 12 T cell receptor beta chains from a single sample sequenced in a study of early T cells in non-severe SARS-CoV-2 infection. TCRdb re-derived calls from the 5' RACE reads in MiXCR, one entry per CDR3 protein. The sample yields fewer than 85,000 distinct CDR3 sequences, roughly an eighth seen once. Sample: whole blood. Source of these receptors: an adult who was a healthcare worker with PCR-confirmed SARS-CoV-2 infection or an uninfected control (not recorded which).

This clonotype was observed a few times. The chain joins TRBV5-1 to TRBJ1-1, with D tentatively TRBD1 (5 bases). The CDR3 runs 15 residues. V lost 5 bases, J lost 5 bases, and 19 bases lay in between. CDR1 SGHRS and CDR2 YFSETQ come from the germline V gene. The CDR3 loop reads CASRLGTQGRTEAFF. CDR3 nucleotide sequence: TGCGCCAGCAGACTGGGCACCCAGGGACGGACTGAAGCTTTCTTT. Filled out from reference TRBV5-1 and TRBJ1-1, the complete variable domain reads KAGVTQTPRYLIKTRGQQVTLSCSPISGHRSVSWYQQTPGQGLQFLFEYFSETQRNKGNFPGRFSGRQFSNSRSEMNVSTLELGDSALYLCASRLGTQGRTEAFFGQGTRLTVV.

The chain combines TRBV5-5 with TRBJ2-1; 9 positions agree with TRBD2. V lost 0 bases, J lost 0 bases, and 1 base stayed unmatched. CDR1 is SGHKS, CDR2 YYEKEE, per germline (reference sequence). CDR3 length: 16 amino acids. The chain's CDR3 is CASSLVLAGSYNEQFF. The CDR3 DNA is TGTGCCAGCAGCTTGGTACTAGCGGGCTCCTACAATGAGCAGTTCTTC.

Points on this clonotype: A much larger clone differs from this one at a single base, so this may be a read error. V usage is TRBV29-1 and J usage is TRBJ2-5, with D tentatively TRBD1 (6 bases). The CDR3 is made up of 15 amino acids. Per the germline V gene, CDR1 is SQVTM and CDR2 is ANQGSEA. CDR3 sequence reads: CSVDPRQEVEEAQYF. The CDR3 nucleotides read TGCAGCGTTGACCCCCGACAGGAGGTAGAAGAGGCCCAGTACTTC.

J is TRBJ2-1 and V is TRBV20-1; perhaps TRBD2 as D (6 bases). Trimming took 3 bases from V and 0 from J, leaving 9 bases between them. CDR3 size: 14 residues. CDR1 and CDR2 from the germline V gene are DFQATT and SNEGSKA (reference sequence). The CDR3 DNA is TGCAGTGCTAGCCTCGGGGGCTCCTACAATGAGCAGTTCTTC. Protein product: CSASLGGSYNEQFF.

The chain employs TRBV12-3 or TRBV12-4 and TRBJ1-1, with D maybe TRBD1 (5 bases). V dropped 8 bases and J dropped 1 base, with 17 bases sitting between them. The length of the CDR3 is 15 residues. For the CDR3, the DNA is TGTGCCAGCGCAGCGGCCCAAAGGGGGAACACTGAAGCTTTCTTT. It codes for CASAAAQRGNTEAFF.

The chain combines TRBV4-2 with TRBJ2-3; D gene ambiguous. Trimming removed 6 bases at V and 1 base at J, with 8 bases between. The germline CDR1 and CDR2 sequences are LGHNA and YNFKEQ. The CDR3 sequence is 13 residues long. For the CDR3, the DNA is TGTGCCAGCAGTCGCCTCCGCACAGATACGCAGTATTTT. It codes for CASSRLRTDTQYF.

Ten or more counts support this clonotype. The chain carries TRBV7-6 and TRBJ2-5; a possible D gene is TRBD2 (5 bases). Germline CDR1 and CDR2: SGHVS and FNYEAQ. Trimming took 2 bases from V and 1 from J, leaving 14 bases between them. The CDR3 consists of 16 residues. CDR3 sequence: CASSLIERGVQETQYF. CDR3 coding DNA: TGTGCCAGCAGCTTAATCGAACGGGGAGTCCAAGAGACCCAGTACTTC.

The count of this clonotype is one. Just one base apart from a much larger clone, this may be a read error. This chain joins TRBV12-3 or TRBV12-4 and TRBJ1-5, with D tentatively TRBD1 (5 bases). The length of the CDR3 is 15 residues. V was shortened by 5 bases and J by 3 bases, with 14 bases between the two germline ends. This CDR3 reads CASSQWGRSNQPQHF. The DNA for the CDR3 is TGTGCCAGCAGTCAGTGGGGACGGTCCAATCAGCCCCAGCATTTT.

CDR3 nucleotide sequence: TGTGCCAGCAGCCCAGGACACTCAGGCGGCTACACCTTC. It specifies CASSPGHSGGYTF. V usage is TRBV14 and J usage is TRBJ1-2; TRBD1 might be the D (5 bases). Germline CDR1 SGHDN, CDR2 FVKESK. This CDR3 has 13 amino acids. Trimming shortened V by 4 bases and J by 8 bases, and 14 bases separated the two germline ends.

This clonotype was detected ten times or more. This chain joins TRBV3-1 and TRBJ1-6; possible D gene TRBD1, 5 bases. The CDR3 spans 17 residues. Germline V gene data show CDR1 as LGHDT and CDR2 as YNNKEL (reference sequence). V lost 1 base, J lost 5 bases, and 15 bases lay in between. CDR3 region: CASSQGQFAGHNSPLHF. CDR3 nucleotides: TGTGCCAGCAGCCAAGGACAGTTCGCGGGGCATAATTCACCCCTCCACTTT. The variable domain in full, completed from reference TRBV3-1 and TRBJ1-6, reads DTAVSQTPKYLVTQMGNDKSIKCEQNLGHDTMYWYKQDSKKFLKIMFSYNNKELIINETVPNRFSPKSPDKAHLNLHINSLELGDSAVYFCASSQGQFAGHNSPLHFGNGTRLTVT.

Many counts were recorded for this clonotype. The chain couples TRBV12-3 or TRBV12-4 to TRBJ2-1, with a tentative D call TRBD1 (5 bases). The CDR3 consists of 20 residues. V lost 1 base and J 0 bases, leaving 22 bases between the germline ends. The CDR3 nucleotides are TGTGCCAGCAGTTTAGAGGGGCGGTACAGGCCAAATAGCTCCTACAATGAGCAGTTCTTC. Its translation: CASSLEGRYRPNSSYNEQFF.

This chain joins TRBV5-1 and TRBJ2-1, with 8 bases lining up with TRBD2. This CDR3 contains 15 residues. J lost 7 bases, V lost 3 bases, and 9 bases had no gene match. In germline, CDR1 is SGHRS, CDR2 YFSETQ. CDR3 nucleotides: TGCGCCAGCAGCTCCCGAGCGGGAGTGGGAAATGAGCAGTTCTTC. Translated, it gives CASSSRAGVGNEQFF.